The source of this T cell receptor beta chain is a study of cytomegalovirus exposure and HLA in healthy donors. Study details: The Caucasian-associated ancestry cluster held more than 80% of some 420 genotyped donors. Points from the study as a whole: The authors enumerated around 150 TCR beta chains as linked to cytomegalovirus. Most likely, a cluster of highly shared sequence variants arose as a sequencing artifact.

For this clone: No antigen is known for it.

V lost 7 bases to trimming and J lost 2 bases; unmatched junction nucleotides: 4. The CDR3 length is 14 residues. Germline V gene sequence: CDR1 MDHEN, CDR2 SYDVKM. Primers: 60 Vbeta forward and 13 Jbeta reverse. The protocol was immunoSEQ multiplex PCR, while the TCRdb copy is restricted to in-frame clones and leaves out a portion. The data contain about 140,000 clones, almost 85% of them singletons. This TCR came from a woman aged 35 to 49 in good health and CMV-seronegative. J is TRBJ2-7 and V is TRBV28; 11 bases agree with TRBD2. Sample: PBMCs. The CDR3 nucleotides read TGTGCCAGCATTACTAGCGGGAGTACCTACGAGCAGTACTTC. Encoded protein: CASITSGSTYEQYF.